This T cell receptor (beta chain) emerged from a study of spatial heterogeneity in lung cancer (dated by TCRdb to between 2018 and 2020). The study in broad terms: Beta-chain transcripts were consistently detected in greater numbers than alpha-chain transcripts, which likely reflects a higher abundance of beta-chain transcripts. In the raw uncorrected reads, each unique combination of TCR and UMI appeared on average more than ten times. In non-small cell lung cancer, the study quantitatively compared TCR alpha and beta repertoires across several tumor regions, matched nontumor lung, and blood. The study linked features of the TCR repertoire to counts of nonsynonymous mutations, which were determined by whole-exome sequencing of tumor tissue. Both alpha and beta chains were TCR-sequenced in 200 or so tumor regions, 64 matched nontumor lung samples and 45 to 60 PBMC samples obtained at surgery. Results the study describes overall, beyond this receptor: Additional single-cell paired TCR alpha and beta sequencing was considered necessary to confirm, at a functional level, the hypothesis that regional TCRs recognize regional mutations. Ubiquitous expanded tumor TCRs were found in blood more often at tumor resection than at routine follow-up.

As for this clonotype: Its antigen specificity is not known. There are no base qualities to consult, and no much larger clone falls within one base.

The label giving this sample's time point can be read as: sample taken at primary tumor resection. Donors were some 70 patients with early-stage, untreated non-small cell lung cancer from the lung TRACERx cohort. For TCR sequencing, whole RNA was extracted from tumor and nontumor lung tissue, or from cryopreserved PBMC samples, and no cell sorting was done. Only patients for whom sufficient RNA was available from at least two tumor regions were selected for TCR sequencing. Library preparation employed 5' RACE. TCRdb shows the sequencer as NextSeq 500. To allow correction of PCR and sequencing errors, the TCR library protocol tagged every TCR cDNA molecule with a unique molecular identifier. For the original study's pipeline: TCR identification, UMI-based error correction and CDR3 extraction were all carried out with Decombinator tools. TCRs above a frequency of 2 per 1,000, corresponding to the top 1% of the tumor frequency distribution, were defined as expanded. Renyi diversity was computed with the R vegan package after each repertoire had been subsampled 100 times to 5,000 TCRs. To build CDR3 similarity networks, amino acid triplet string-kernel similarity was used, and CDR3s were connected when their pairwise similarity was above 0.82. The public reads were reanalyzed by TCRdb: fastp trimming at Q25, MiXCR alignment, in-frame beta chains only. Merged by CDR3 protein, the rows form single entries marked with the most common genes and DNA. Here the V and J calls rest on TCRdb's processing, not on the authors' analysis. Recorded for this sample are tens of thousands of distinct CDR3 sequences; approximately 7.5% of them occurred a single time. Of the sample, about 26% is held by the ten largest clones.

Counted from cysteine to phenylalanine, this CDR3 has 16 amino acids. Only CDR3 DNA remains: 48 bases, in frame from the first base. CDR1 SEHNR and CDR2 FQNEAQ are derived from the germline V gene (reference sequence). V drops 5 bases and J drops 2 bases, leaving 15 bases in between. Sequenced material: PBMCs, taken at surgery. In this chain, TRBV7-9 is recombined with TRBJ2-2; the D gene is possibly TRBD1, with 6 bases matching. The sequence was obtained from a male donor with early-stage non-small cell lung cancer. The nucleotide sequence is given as TGTGCCAGCAGCCATCTCAGGGGCTATAACACCGGGGAGCTGTTTTTT. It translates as CASSHLRGYNTGELFF.